These 11 T cell receptor beta chains share one sample of origin, sequenced in a study of shared clonotypes between healthy human individuals (dated by TCRdb to 2018 to 2021). Library preparation was by the immunoSEQ multiplex PCR assay. Not all clones reach the TCRdb copy of this immuneACCESS table, which keeps in-frame sequences only. Checked studies attribute under half of the gap to unresolved V genes and leave the rest unexplained. The sample table lists roughly 2.5 million clones, over 85% of them with a count of one. Jointly, the top ten make up about 0.13% of the sample. The sequenced sample consisted of naive CD4+ T cells sorted from blood. Sample cell subset or site, as interpreted from the label and publication: CD45RA+ positively selected. The receptors here all came from a man aged 18 to 30 in good health.

V is TRBV5-4 and J is TRBJ1-4; 8 bases align to TRBD1. The V gene's germline CDR1 is SGHNT and CDR2 YYREEE (reference sequence). The CDR3 sequence is 14 residues long. J lost 6 bases, V lost 0 bases, and 1 base had no gene match. This chain's CDR3 is CASSLADRDEKLFF. The CDR3 coding sequence is TGTGCCAGCAGCTTGGCGGACAGGGATGAAAAACTGTTTTTT. The complete variable domain, with remaining parts taken from reference TRBV5-4 and TRBJ1-4, reads ETGVTQSPTHLIKTRGQQVTLRCSSQSGHNTVSWYQQALGQGPQFIFQYYREEENGRGNFPPRFSGLQFPNYSSELNVNALELDDSALYLCASSLADRDEKLFFGSGTQLSVL.

The chain joins TRBV5-6 to TRBJ2-1; 15 bases align to TRBD2. This CDR3 comprises 15 residues. In germline, CDR1 is SGHDT, CDR2 YYEEEE. The V and J ends lost 4 bases and 10 bases, in that order; junction bases with no gene match: 6. This CDR3 reads CASSLGLAGGREQFF. CDR3 DNA sequence: TGTGCCAGCAGCCTGGGACTAGCGGGAGGTCGGGAGCAGTTCTTC.

This chain uses TRBV2 with TRBJ2-3, with TRBD2 matching 7 bases. This CDR3 contains 14 residues. The junction had 4 bases not matched to a gene; V was cut back by 5 bases and J by 2 bases. From germline, CDR1 is SNHLY and CDR2 FYNNEI. The CDR3 is CASSTRDYTDTQYF. CDR3 DNA sequence: TGTGCCAGCAGTACCCGGGACTACACAGATACGCAGTATTTT.

The chain is built from TRBV27 and TRBJ2-3; D unclear. The germline gives CDR1 MNHEY, CDR2 SMNVEV (reference sequence). CDR3 size: 14 residues. Trimming left V 5 bases short and J 5 bases short, with 14 bases between. The CDR3 sequence is CASSRVATGDTQYF. CDR3 coding DNA: TGTGCCAGCAGTCGGGTCGCAACCGGAGATACGCAGTATTTT.

This chain connects TRBV7-2 to TRBJ1-1; 8 positions agree with TRBD1. V was pared by 5 bases and J by 1 base, with 3 bases of the junction left unmatched. The CDR3 sequence is 14 residues long. CDR1 and CDR2 (germline): SGHTA, FQGNSA. CDR3 amino acids: CASSRQGQNTEAFF. In DNA, the CDR3 is TGTGCCAGCAGCAGACAGGGGCAGAACACTGAAGCTTTCTTT.

The V gene is TRBV6-5, the J gene TRBJ2-7; D is perhaps TRBD1 (7 bases). The CDR3 spans 16 residues. V gave up 2 bases and J gave up 6 bases, with 20 bases separating them. Germline-derived CDR1 and CDR2 are MNHEY and SVGAGI. CDR3 region: CASSYPHGAQGGEQYF. In DNA form, the CDR3 reads TGTGCCAGCAGTTACCCACACGGGGCCCAGGGGGGCGAGCAGTACTTC.

This chain links TRBV6-1 with TRBJ2-4; D may be TRBD1 (6 bases). V was trimmed by 7 bases and J by 0 bases, leaving 10 bases between them. CDR3 length: 14 amino acids. The germline CDR1 and CDR2 sequences are MNHNS and SASEGT. This CDR3 reads CASIDRLAKNIQYF. The CDR3 nucleotides read TGTGCCAGCATTGACAGGCTAGCCAAAAACATTCAGTACTTC.

Note on this clone: The sample holds other DNA sequences that translate to the same CDR3. The chain links TRBV30 to TRBJ2-2; unclear D gene. Germline CDR1 GTSNPN, CDR2 SVGIG (reference sequence). V gave up 1 base and J gave up 5 bases, with 2 bases separating them. The CDR3 runs to 11 residues. This CDR3 reads CAWSATGELFF. CDR3 bases: TGTGCCTGGAGTGCTACCGGGGAGCTGTTTTTT.

In its sample, this clone was seen a few times. The sample carries other DNA sequences with the same CDR3. The V and J genes are TRBV10-3 and TRBJ2-3, with a weak D call TRBD2 (6 bases). V gave up 5 bases and J gave up 2 bases, with 8 bases separating them. The CDR3 sequence is 13 residues long. Looked up from germline, CDR1 is ENHRY and CDR2 is SYGVKD. This chain's CDR3 is CAISPGLTDTQYF. CDR3 sequence (DNA): TGTGCCATCAGTCCGGGACTCACAGATACGCAGTATTTT.

The chain has TRBV30 and TRBJ2-7; TRBD1 might be the D (6 bases). CDR1 is GTSNPN, CDR2 SVGIG, per germline (reference sequence). The length of the CDR3 is 16 residues. The V end was cut by 2 bases, the J end by 6 bases, with 23 bases between. CDR3 sequence reads: CAWSTSSGTFIFEQYF. DNA for the CDR3: TGTGCCTGGAGTACATCTTCCGGGACATTCATTTTCGAGCAGTACTTC.

The chain employs TRBV7-9 and TRBJ2-1, with D perhaps matching TRBD2 (5 bases). V lost 4 bases and J 14 bases, leaving 24 bases between the germline ends. In germline, CDR1 is SEHNR, CDR2 FQNEAQ (reference sequence). The CDR3 sequence is 15 residues long. In nucleotides, the CDR3 is TGTGCCAGCAGCTCCGATGGCCCGGGATCGAAGGAGAAGTTCTTC. This gives the protein CASSSDGPGSKEKFF. Full variable domain (remainder filled in from reference TRBV7-9 and TRBJ2-1): DTGVSQNPRHKITKRGQNVTFRCDPISEHNRLYWYRQTLGQGPEFLTYFQNEAQLEKSRLLSDRFSAERPKGSFSTLEIQRTEQGDSAMYLCASSSDGPGSKEKFFGPGTRLTVL.